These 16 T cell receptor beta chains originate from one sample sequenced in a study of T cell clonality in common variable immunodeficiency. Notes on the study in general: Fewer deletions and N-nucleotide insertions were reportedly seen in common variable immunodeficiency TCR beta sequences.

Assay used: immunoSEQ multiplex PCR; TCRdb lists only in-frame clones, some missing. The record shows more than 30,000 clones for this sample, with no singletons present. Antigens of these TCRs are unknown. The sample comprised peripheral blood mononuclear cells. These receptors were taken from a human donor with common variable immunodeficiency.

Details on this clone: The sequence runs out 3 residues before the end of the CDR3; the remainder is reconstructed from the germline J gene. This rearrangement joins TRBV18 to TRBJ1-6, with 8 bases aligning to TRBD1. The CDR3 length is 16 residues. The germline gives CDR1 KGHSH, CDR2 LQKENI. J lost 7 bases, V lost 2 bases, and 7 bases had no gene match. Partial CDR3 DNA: TGTGCCAGCTCACCAGAGGGACAGGCGATAAATTCACCC. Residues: CASSPEGQAINSP. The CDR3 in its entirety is CASSPEGQAINSPLHF.

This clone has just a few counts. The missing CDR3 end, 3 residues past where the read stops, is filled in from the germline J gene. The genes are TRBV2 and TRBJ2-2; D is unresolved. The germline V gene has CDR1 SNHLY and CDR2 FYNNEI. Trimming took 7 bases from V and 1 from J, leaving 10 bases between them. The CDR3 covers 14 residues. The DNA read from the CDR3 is TGTGCCAGCACCCCGGTCATGAACACCGGGGAG. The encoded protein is CASTPVMNTGE. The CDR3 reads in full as CASTPVMNTGELFF.

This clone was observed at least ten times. The CDR3 loop is CASSIGGGSSYNEQFF. CDR3 DNA, as far as it was read: TGTGCCAGTAGTATAGGCGGGGGGAGCTCCTACAATGAG. The V call is TRBV19, the J call TRBJ2-1; 8 bases line up with TRBD2. The CDR3 goes on 3 residues after the read ends, and that part is filled in from the germline J gene. In germline, CDR1 is LNHDA, CDR2 SQIVND (reference sequence). CDR3 length: 16 residues. V lost 1 base to trimming and J lost 0 bases; unmatched junction nucleotides: 2.

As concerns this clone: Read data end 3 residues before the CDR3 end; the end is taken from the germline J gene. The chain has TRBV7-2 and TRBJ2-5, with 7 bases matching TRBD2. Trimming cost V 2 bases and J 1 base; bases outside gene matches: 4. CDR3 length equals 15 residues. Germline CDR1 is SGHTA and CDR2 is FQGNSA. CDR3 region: CASSLLGGFQETQYF. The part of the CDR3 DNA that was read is TGTGCCAGCAGCTTACTGGGGGGGTTCCAAGAGACC.

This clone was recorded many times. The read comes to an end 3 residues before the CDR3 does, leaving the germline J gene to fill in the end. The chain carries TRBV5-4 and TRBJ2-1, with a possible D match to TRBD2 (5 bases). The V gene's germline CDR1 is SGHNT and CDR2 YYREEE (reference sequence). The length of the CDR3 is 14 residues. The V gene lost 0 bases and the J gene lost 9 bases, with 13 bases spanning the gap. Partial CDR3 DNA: TGTGCCAGCAGCTTGGGAGGGCAGGCCGGTGAG. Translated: CASSLGGQAGE. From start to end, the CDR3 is CASSLGGQAGEQFF.

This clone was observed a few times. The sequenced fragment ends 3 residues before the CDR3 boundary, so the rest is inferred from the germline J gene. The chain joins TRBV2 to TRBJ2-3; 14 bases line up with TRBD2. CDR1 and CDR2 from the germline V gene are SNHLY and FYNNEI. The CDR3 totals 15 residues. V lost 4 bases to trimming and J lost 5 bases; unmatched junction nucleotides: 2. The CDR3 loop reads CASSGLAGGEDTQYF. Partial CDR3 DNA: TGTGCCAGCAGTGGACTAGCGGGGGGGGAAGATACG.

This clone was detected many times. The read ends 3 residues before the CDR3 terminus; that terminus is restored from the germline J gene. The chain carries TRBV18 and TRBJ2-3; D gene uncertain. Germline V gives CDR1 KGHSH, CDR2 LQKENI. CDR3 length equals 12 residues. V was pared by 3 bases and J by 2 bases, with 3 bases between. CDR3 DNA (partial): TGTGCCAGCTCACCCTCCACAGATACG. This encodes CASSPSTDT. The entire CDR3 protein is CASSPSTDTQYF.

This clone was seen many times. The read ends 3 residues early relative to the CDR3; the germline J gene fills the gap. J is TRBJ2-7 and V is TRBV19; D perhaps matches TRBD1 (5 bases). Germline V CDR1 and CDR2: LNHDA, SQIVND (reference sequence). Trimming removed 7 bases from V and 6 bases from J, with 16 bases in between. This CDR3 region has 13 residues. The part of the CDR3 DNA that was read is TGTGCCAGTAAAAGTTGGGGCGGTGGCGAG. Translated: CASKSWGGGE. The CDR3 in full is CASKSWGGGEQYF.

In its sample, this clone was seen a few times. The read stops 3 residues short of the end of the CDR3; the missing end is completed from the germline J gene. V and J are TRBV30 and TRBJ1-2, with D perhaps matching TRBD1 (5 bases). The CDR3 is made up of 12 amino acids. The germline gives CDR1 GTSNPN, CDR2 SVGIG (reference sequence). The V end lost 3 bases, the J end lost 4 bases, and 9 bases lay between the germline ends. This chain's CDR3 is CAWSLGGYGYTF. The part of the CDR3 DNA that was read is TGTGCCTGGAGCCTGGGGGGCTATGGC.

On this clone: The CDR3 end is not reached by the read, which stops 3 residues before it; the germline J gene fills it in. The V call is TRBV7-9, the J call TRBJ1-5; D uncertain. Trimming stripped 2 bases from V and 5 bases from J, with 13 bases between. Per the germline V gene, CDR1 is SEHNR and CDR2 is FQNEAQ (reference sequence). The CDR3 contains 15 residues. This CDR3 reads CASSLNSPTDQPQHF. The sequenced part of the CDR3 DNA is TGTGCCAGCAGCTTAAACAGCCCTACCGATCAGCCC.

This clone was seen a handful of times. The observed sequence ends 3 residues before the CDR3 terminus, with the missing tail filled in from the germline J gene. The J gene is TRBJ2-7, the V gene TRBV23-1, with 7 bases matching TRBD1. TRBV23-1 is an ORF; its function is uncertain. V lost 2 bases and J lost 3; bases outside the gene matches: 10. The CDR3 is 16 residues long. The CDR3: CASSQRPRTGYYEQYF. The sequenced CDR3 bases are TGCGCCAGCAGTCAAAGGCCTCGGACAGGTTACTACGAG.

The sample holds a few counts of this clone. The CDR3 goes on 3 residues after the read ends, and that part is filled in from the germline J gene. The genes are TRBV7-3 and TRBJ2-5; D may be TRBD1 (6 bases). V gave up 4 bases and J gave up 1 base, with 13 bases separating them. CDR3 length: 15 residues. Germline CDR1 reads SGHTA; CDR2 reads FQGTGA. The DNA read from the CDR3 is TGTGCCAGCAGCTCAACCCCAGGGGCCCAAGAGACC. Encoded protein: CASSSTPGAQET. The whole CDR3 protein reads CASSSTPGAQETQYF.

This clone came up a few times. The CDR3 here is CASSWGHTEAFF. The covered CDR3 bases are TGTGCCAGCAGCTGGGGCCACACTGAA. This rearrangement joins TRBV7-2 to TRBJ1-1; possible D gene TRBD1, 5 bases. The read falls 3 residues short of the CDR3 end, and the missing part is taken from the germline J gene. V shed 4 bases and J shed 3 bases, with 6 bases lying between them. Germline values: CDR1 SGHTA, CDR2 FQGNSA. The CDR3 has 12 residues.

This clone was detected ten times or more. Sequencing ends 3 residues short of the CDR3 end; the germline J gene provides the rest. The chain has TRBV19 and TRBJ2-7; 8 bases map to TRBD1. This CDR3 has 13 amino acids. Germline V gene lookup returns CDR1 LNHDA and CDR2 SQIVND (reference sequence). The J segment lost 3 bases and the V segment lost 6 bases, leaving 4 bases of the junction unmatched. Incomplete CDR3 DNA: TGTGCCAGTAGCGGACAGGGATTCTACGAG. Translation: CASSGQGFYE. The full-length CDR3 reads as CASSGQGFYEQYF.

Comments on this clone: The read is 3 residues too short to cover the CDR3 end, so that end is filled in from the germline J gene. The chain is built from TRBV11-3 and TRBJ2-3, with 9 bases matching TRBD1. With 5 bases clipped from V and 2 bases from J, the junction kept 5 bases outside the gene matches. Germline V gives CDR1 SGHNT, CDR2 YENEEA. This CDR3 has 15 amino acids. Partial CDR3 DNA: TGTGCCAGCAGCCCCGGACAGGGGAACACAGATACG. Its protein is CASSPGQGNTDT. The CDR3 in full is CASSPGQGNTDTQYF.

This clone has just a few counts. The CDR3 DNA, read in part, is TGTGCCAGCAGTCCTCCGGGACTAGCAGCCTACACAGATACG. Translated: CASSPPGLAAYTDT. The CDR3 as a whole reads CASSPPGLAAYTDTQYF. V and J are TRBV6-2 or TRBV6-3 and TRBJ2-3; 9 nucleotides match TRBD2. The DNA ends 3 residues before the CDR3 does, and the rest of the CDR3 is filled in from the germline J gene. Germline V gene data show CDR1 as MNHEY and CDR2 as SVGEGT. The CDR3 sequence is 17 residues long. The junction had 11 bases not matched to a gene; V was cut back by 5 bases and J by 2 bases.